This T cell receptor beta chain originates from a study of blood T cell repertoires in COVID-19. Study at large: Some COVID-19 samples were acute and others convalescent; all came from the United States, Italy and Spain.

The CDR3 loop spans 13 amino acids. CDR1 WSHSY and CDR2 SAAADI come from the germline V gene. Trimming removed 6 bases from V and 3 bases from J, with 9 bases in between. As processed by the authors: Reference gene primer amplification gave nucleated cell count estimates. Measured with immunoSEQ multiplex PCR; TCRdb has only the in-frame clones, and not every one. The V and J calls and the clone size are those of that table, but D and trimming were determined from the DNA. Of some 260,000 clones detected, approximately 79% appear once; the ten largest clones hold approximately 4%. The sample consisted of peripheral blood. This chain links TRBV10-2 with TRBJ1-3; a possible D gene is TRBD1 (5 bases). The clonotype comes from a woman aged 40 to 50 with active or convalescent COVID-19. CDR3 residues: CASRGTLGNTIYF. CDR3 bases: TGCGCCAGCAGAGGGACTCTTGGAAACACCATATATTTT.